This T cell receptor beta chain originates from a study of T-cell memory formation after mild COVID-19 (dated by TCRdb to the early 2020s). Looking at the study overall: TCR sequence clusters from the two donors were found to be largely donor specific. T-cell clones expanding and contracting after mild COVID-19 in two donors were tracked by longitudinal TCRalpha and TCRbeta repertoire sequencing. The cohort comprised two young, previously healthy adult volunteers, one female and one male. The paper's findings and limits, for the study overall: Clones contracting from day 15 to 85 had balanced CD4/CD8 phenotypes, while a second wave expanding from day 15 to 37 was biased towards CD4+. Some responding clones were found in pre-infection memory, which suggests that pre-existing cross-reactive memory T cells took part in the SARS-CoV-2 response. Only two mild cases were covered by the study, and larger cohorts that include severe cases with pre-infection samples were considered necessary. Contracting CD4+ clones were located mainly in the CM and EM memory subsets, whereas CD8+ clones were found to be enriched in EMRA. The second-wave clones that peaked on day 37 were not confirmed to be SARS-CoV-2 specific.

There are 15 amino acids in the CDR3, from cysteine to phenylalanine inclusive. Of all the DNA, just the CDR3 is kept, 45 bases in frame from base 1. The CDR1 and CDR2 encoded by the germline V gene are SGHRS and YFSETQ. The junction shows trimming of 4 bases on V and 1 base on J, plus 15 bases between the germline ends. For this clonotype: No cognate antigen has been identified for it. Qualities for individual bases were not recorded, and no much larger clone is one base off.

Ficoll-Paque density gradient centrifugation was used to isolate PBMCs. TCRdb records Illumina NovaSeq 6000 as the sequencer. cDNA libraries for TCRalpha and TCRbeta were prepared by 5'RACE using constant-segment primers, with sample barcodes and unique molecular identifiers added. Trizol reagent was used to extract RNA from every sample. Library amplification was performed in two PCR steps, and a second sample barcode and Illumina TruSeq adapters were introduced in the second step. Sequencing of the libraries was done on an Illumina NovaSeq, producing 2 x 150 bp paired-end reads. The paper's processing steps were these. Demultiplexing of reads and collapsing into UMI-guided consensus sequences were performed with migec v1.2.7. Using mixcr v2.1.11, the UMI consensuses were aligned to TRA and TRB V and J templates and assembled into clonotypes. A clonotype was counted as expanded or contracted only when both edgeR and NoisET called the clonotype significant, with the noise models trained on biological replicates. edgeR calls used a false discovery rate-adjusted p below 0.01 and a log2 fold-change threshold of 1. PCA with hierarchical clustering of max-normalized trajectories of the 1000 most abundant clonotypes was used as exploratory dynamics analysis. The CD4 or CD8 phenotype of responding clones was assigned using the separately sequenced CD4+ and CD8+ repertoires. The public reads were quality trimmed at Q25 with fastp and then assembled into clones with MiXCR by TCRdb, keeping productive beta chains. Under each unique CDR3 protein, matching rows form one entry showing the most common genes and DNA. For this entry, the V and J calls and clone size follow TCRdb and not the study's own pipeline. Here the sample has 310,000 or so distinct CDR3 sequences; 15% to 20% occur a single time. In total, the top ten clones hold 22% of the sample.

Sequencing was performed on PBMCs or a T cell subset sorted from them (not recorded which). The receptor chain draws on TRBV5-1 and TRBJ2-7; TRBD1 could be the D gene, as 5 bases match. This sequence originates from a man between 18 and 35 years old who had mild COVID-19 (a few samples of this study predate the infection). The sample titles of this study are shuffled in the database, so cell type and time point are left out; the donor was told from shared clones. Here is the DNA: TGCGCCAGCAGCCCCGACAGTGGCAGTTCCTACGAGCAGTACTTC. The resulting protein is CASSPDSGSSYEQYF.